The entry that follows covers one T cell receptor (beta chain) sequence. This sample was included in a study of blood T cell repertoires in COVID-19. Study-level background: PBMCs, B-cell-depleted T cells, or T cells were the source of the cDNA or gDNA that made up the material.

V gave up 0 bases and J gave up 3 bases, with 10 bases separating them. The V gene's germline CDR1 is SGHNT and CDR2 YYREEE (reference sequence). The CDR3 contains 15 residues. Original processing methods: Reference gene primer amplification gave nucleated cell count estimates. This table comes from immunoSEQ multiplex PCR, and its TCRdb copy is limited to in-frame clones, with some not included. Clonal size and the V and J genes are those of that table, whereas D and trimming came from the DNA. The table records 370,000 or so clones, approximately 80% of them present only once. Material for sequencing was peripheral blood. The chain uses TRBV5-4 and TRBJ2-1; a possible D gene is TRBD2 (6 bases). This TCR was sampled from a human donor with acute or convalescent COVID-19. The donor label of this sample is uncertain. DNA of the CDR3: TGTGCCAGCAGCTTGGGGGGACTCCTCTACAATGAGCAGTTCTTC. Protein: CASSLGGLLYNEQFF.